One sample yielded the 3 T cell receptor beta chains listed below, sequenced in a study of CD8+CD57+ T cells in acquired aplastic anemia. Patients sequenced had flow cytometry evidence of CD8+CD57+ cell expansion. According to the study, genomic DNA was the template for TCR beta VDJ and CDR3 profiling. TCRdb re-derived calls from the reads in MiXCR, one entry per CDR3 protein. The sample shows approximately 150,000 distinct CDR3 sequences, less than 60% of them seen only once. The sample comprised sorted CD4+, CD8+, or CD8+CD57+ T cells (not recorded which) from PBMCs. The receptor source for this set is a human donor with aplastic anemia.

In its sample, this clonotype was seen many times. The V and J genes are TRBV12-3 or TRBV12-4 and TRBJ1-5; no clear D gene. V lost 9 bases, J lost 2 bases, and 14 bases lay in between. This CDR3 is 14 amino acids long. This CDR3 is CASRTNGGNQPQHF. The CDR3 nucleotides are TGTGCCAGTAGGACCAACGGGGGCAATCAGCCCCAGCATTTT.

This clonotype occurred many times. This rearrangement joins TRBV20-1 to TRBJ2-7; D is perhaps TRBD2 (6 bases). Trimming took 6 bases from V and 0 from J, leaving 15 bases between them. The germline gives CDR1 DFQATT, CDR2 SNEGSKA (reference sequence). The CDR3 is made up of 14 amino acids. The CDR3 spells CSATRRASSYEQYF. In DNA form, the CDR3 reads TGCAGTGCGACGCGGAGGGCGAGCTCCTACGAGCAGTACTTC.

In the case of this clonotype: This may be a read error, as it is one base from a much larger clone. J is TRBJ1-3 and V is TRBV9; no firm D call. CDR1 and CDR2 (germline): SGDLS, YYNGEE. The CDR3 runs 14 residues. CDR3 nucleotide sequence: TGTGCCAGCAGCGTTTACGGACGTAGTGACACCACATATTTT. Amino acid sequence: CASSVYGRSDTTYF.